The sequence of this T cell receptor beta chain was determined in a study of OX40 agonist ivuxolimab in advanced cancers. The overall study: Ivuxolimab, an antibody acting as an agonist of OX40 (CD134), was used to treat patients.

V was clipped by 2 bases and J by 5 bases, with 11 bases between them. CDR1 and CDR2 (germline): SGHNT, YYREEE (reference sequence). This CDR3 is built from 14 residues. Measured with immunoSEQ multiplex PCR; TCRdb has only the in-frame clones, and not every one. The sample comprises under 70,000 clones, about 85% of which are singletons, and approximately 2% rests with the top ten. The TCR originated in an adult with an advanced solid tumor such as melanoma, head and neck, liver or kidney cancer. The rearrangement uses TRBV5-4 and TRBJ2-1; D may be TRBD2 (6 bases). The sample consisted of CD4+ or CD8+ T cells sorted from blood, taken in a trial of the OX40 agonist ivuxolimab. CDR3 coding DNA: TGTGCCAGCAGCTTAGGAGGGATTAACAATGAGCAGTTCTTC. Its translation is CASSLGGINNEQFF.